This entry lists 26 T cell receptor beta chains sequenced from one sample in a study of cytomegalovirus exposure and HLA in healthy donors. The PCR made use of 60 Vbeta and 13 Jbeta primers. Using immunoSEQ multiplex PCR, the repertoire was profiled, and TCRdb retains in-frame clones only, with some absent. Of about 110,000 clones listed, 65% to 80% were seen once; the top ten hold 4.8%. The specimen was PBMCs. These receptors were taken from a man aged 30 to 39 in good health and CMV-seropositive.

V is TRBV5-5 and J is TRBJ1-2, with D perhaps TRBD1 (5 bases). The CDR3 sequence is 13 residues long. The V end lost 4 bases, the J end lost 8 bases, and 15 bases lay between the germline ends. The germline V gene encodes CDR1 SGHKS and CDR2 YYEKEE (reference sequence). The CDR3 region is CASSMTVREGYTF. The CDR3 region has the DNA TGTGCCAGCAGCATGACAGTCCGCGAAGGCTACACCTTC.

V usage is TRBV14 and J usage is TRBJ2-1; 11 bases are a match to TRBD2. The CDR3 totals 13 residues. With V trimmed by 1 base and J by 15 bases, 5 bases remained unmatched. Germline CDR1 is SGHDN and CDR2 is FVKESK. The CDR3 protein is CASSQVSGGAWFF. In nucleotides, the CDR3 is TGTGCCAGCAGCCAAGTTAGCGGGGGGGCATGGTTCTTC.

The chain employs TRBV6-1 and TRBJ1-6, with D uncertain. Between the trimmed V and J ends, which lost 6 bases and 4 bases, there was a span of 7 bases. The CDR3 loop spans 13 amino acids. Per germline, CDR1 MNHNS and CDR2 SASEGT. CDR3: CASRGSYNSPLHF. CDR3 DNA: TGTGCCAGCAGGGGCTCTTATAATTCACCCCTCCACTTT.

V is TRBV5-1 and J is TRBJ2-3; D is perhaps TRBD1 (5 bases). Germline-derived CDR1 and CDR2 are SGHRS and YFSETQ. The CDR3 totals 14 residues. The V and J ends lost 3 bases and 1 base respectively, with 9 bases between them. As DNA, the CDR3 is TGCGCCAGCAGCTCAGGGCCGGGCACAGATACGCAGTATTTT. Translated, it gives CASSSGPGTDTQYF.

The chain recombines TRBV7-2 with TRBJ2-7, with a weak D call TRBD1 (6 bases). This CDR3 is built from 16 residues. Trimming stripped 1 base from V and 2 bases from J, with 15 bases between. Germline CDR1 reads SGHTA; CDR2 reads FQGNSA. CDR3 DNA: TGTGCCAGCAGCTTAGGGCAGACAGGTGCGACCTACGAGCAGTACTTC. This gives the protein CASSLGQTGATYEQYF.

The rearrangement joins TRBV19 to TRBJ1-6; the match to TRBD1 covers 10 bases. This CDR3 comprises 17 residues. CDR1 and CDR2 from the germline V gene are LNHDA and SQIVND (reference sequence). Trimming at V came to 5 bases and at J to 4 bases, leaving 8 bases not matched to a gene. This chain's CDR3 is CASSPPGQGIYNSPLHF. The CDR3 nucleotides read TGTGCCAGTAGTCCGCCGGGACAGGGGATTTATAATTCACCCCTCCACTTT.

This clone appeared a single time. The chain links TRBV7-9 to TRBJ1-6; 8 bases line up with TRBD1. V lost 5 bases to trimming and J lost 8 bases; unmatched junction nucleotides: 8. Germline loops: CDR1 SEHNR, CDR2 FQNEAQ (reference sequence). This CDR3 has 15 amino acids. CDR3 loop: CASSPLTGADSPLHF. CDR3 DNA: TGTGCCAGCAGCCCCCTGACAGGGGCGGATTCACCCCTCCACTTT.

J is TRBJ2-3 and V is TRBV7-3; D perhaps matches TRBD2 (6 bases). V lost 1 base and J lost 6, with 14 bases in between. CDR3 length: 15 amino acids. Germline CDR1 is SGHTA and CDR2 is FQGTGA. The CDR3 nucleotides read TGTGCCAGCAGCTTAAGCGGGGCCTTCCAGGATACGCAGTATTTT. Its translation: CASSLSGAFQDTQYF.

CDR3 region: CASSLSGGGQGTQYF. CDR3 coding DNA: TGCGCCAGCAGCTTGAGCGGGGGGGGTCAGGGGACCCAGTACTTC. The V and J genes are TRBV5-1 and TRBJ2-5; TRBD2 agrees at 10 bases. The ends lost 1 base at V and 7 bases at J; junction bases unmatched: 7. The CDR3 contains 15 residues. The germline CDR1 and CDR2 sequences are SGHRS and YFSETQ.

A single count supports this clone. The chain carries TRBV2 and TRBJ1-6; D possibly corresponds to TRBD1 (6 bases). Germline V gene sequence: CDR1 SNHLY, CDR2 FYNNEI. V lost 3 bases and J 0 bases, leaving 15 bases between the germline ends. The CDR3 covers 18 residues. The CDR3 sequence: CASSELRQGSSYNSPLHF. For the CDR3, the DNA is TGTGCCAGCAGTGAGCTTCGGCAGGGGAGCTCCTATAATTCACCCCTCCACTTT.

CDR3 nucleotides: TGTGCCAGCAGCTGGAGGACAGGGGGATGGAATTCACCCCTCCACTTT. Translated: CASSWRTGGWNSPLHF. The chain employs TRBV7-9 and TRBJ1-6; 10 bases are shared with TRBD1. The CDR3 covers 16 residues. The V and J ends lost 4 bases and 7 bases, in that order; junction bases with no gene match: 7. Germline V gene lookup returns CDR1 SEHNR and CDR2 FQNEAQ (reference sequence).

The chain links TRBV2 to TRBJ1-1; no definite D call. This CDR3 contains 13 residues. Looked up from germline, CDR1 is SNHLY and CDR2 is FYNNEI. The V and J ends lost 5 bases and 6 bases respectively, with 13 bases between them. The CDR3, as DNA: TGTGCCAGCAGTTGGAGGGTACTATCTGAAGCTTTCTTT. Translation gives CASSWRVLSEAFF. Full variable domain (rest looked up from reference TRBV2 and TRBJ1-1): EPEVTQTPSHQVTQMGQEVILRCVPISNHLYFYWYRQILGQKVEFLVSFYNNEISEKSEIFDDQFSVERPDGSNFTLKIRSTKLEDSAMYFCASSWRVLSEAFFGQGTRLTVV.

The V gene is TRBV28, the J gene TRBJ2-5, with D tentatively TRBD2 (6 bases). The length of the CDR3 is 14 residues. V lost 5 bases and J lost 4, with 14 bases in between. Germline-derived CDR1 and CDR2 are MDHEN and SYDVKM. The CDR3 DNA follows: TGTGCCAGCAGTCCGTACAGGAGGGGAGAGACCCAGTACTTC. Translation: CASSPYRRGETQYF.

J is TRBJ2-7 and V is TRBV11-2, with a possible D match to TRBD2 (5 bases). The CDR3 length is 14 residues. V was trimmed by 1 base and J by 2 bases, leaving 9 bases between them. Germline CDR1 reads SGHAT; CDR2 reads FQNNGV. The CDR3 protein is CASSLGGATYEQYF. The CDR3, as DNA: TGTGCCAGCAGCTTAGGGGGAGCTACCTACGAGCAGTACTTC.

This chain uses TRBV6-5 with TRBJ2-1; 7 positions agree with TRBD2. From germline, CDR1 is MNHEY and CDR2 SVGAGI. CDR3 size: 13 residues. The V segment lost 11 bases and the J segment 0 bases; nucleotides outside the gene matches: 4. The CDR3 region is CAGRDYSYNEQFF. CDR3 coding DNA: TGTGCCGGGAGGGACTACTCCTACAATGAGCAGTTCTTC.

This rearrangement joins TRBV7-6 to TRBJ2-1; 9 nucleotides agree with TRBD2. CDR1 and CDR2 from the germline V gene are SGHVS and FNYEAQ. J was trimmed by 8 bases and V by 1 base; bases with no gene match: 9. The CDR3 sequence is 16 residues long. The DNA for the CDR3 is TGTGCCAGCAGCTTAGGGTGGACTAGCGCCCTTGATGAGCAGTTCTTC. As protein: CASSLGWTSALDEQFF.

This chain links TRBV7-2 with TRBJ2-5; tentatively, D is TRBD1 (5 bases). Germline-derived CDR1 and CDR2 are SGHTA and FQGNSA. V lost 1 base, J lost 0 bases, and 9 bases lay in between. The CDR3 has 15 amino acids. The DNA for the CDR3 is TGTGCCAGCAGCTTAGTAGGGGCCGACCAAGAGACCCAGTACTTC. Encoded protein: CASSLVGADQETQYF.

This rearrangement joins TRBV6-5 to TRBJ2-5; a possible D gene is TRBD1 (6 bases). V gave up 6 bases and J gave up 2 bases, with 13 bases separating them. Germline CDR1 MNHEY, CDR2 SVGAGI. The CDR3 is 14 amino acids. CDR3 sequence: CASSLDRNQETQYF. Here the CDR3 DNA reads TGTGCCAGCAGCCTGGACAGAAATCAAGAGACCCAGTACTTC.

This chain uses TRBV5-1 with TRBJ1-2, with D possibly matching TRBD1 (5 bases). CDR1 is SGHRS and CDR2 is YFSETQ in the germline V gene. Trimming pared 4 bases from V and 5 bases from J, leaving 15 bases between. This CDR3 is built from 14 residues. The CDR3 region is CASSPETRGYGYTF. As DNA, the CDR3 is TGCGCCAGCAGCCCCGAGACAAGGGGATATGGCTACACCTTC.

There are a few counts of this clone. The chain links TRBV5-6 to TRBJ2-7; D perhaps matches TRBD2 (6 bases). This CDR3 is built from 13 residues. The germline V gene has CDR1 SGHDT and CDR2 YYEEEE. Trimming removed 3 bases at V and 1 base at J, with 8 bases between. As DNA, the CDR3 is TGTGCCAGCAGCTGGGGGGATTCCTACGAGCAGTACTTC. This codes for CASSWGDSYEQYF. The full variable domain, completed using reference TRBV5-6 and TRBJ2-7, is DAGVTQSPTHLIKTRGQQVTLRCSPKSGHDTVSWYQQALGQGPQFIFQYYEEEERQRGNFPDRFSGHQFPNYSSELNVNALLLGDSALYLCASSWGDSYEQYFGPGTRLTVT.

This clone appeared once. The chain couples TRBV9 to TRBJ1-6; a weak D match, TRBD1 (6 bases). CDR1 is SGDLS, CDR2 YYNGEE, per germline. V shed 3 bases and J shed 7 bases, with 8 bases lying between them. This CDR3 spans 13 amino acids. Written as DNA, the CDR3 is TGTGCCAGCAGCGCGGACAGAAATTCACCCCTCCACTTT. It encodes CASSADRNSPLHF. Combining the CDR3 with reference TRBV9 and TRBJ1-6 gives the whole variable domain DSGVTQTPKHLITATGQRVTLRCSPRSGDLSVYWYQQSLDQGLQFLIQYYNGEERAKGNILERFSAQQFPDLHSELNLSSLELGDSALYFCASSADRNSPLHFGNGTRLTVT.

Worth noting for this clone: At one boundary the junction diverges from the germline segment, which might be a read error. This sequence joins TRBV7-9 and TRBJ2-1; 11 bases fit TRBD2. CDR1 and CDR2 from the germline V gene are SEHNR and FQNEAQ (reference sequence). This CDR3 spans 15 amino acids. The CDR3 reads CSSSLAGGLYNEQFF. DNA of the CDR3: TGTTCCAGCAGCTTAGCGGGGGGGCTGTACAATGAGCAGTTCTTC.

The V gene is TRBV4-1, the J gene TRBJ2-7, with D possibly matching TRBD1 (6 bases). V was pared by 3 bases and J by 3 bases, with 12 bases between. The CDR3 consists of 14 residues. Germline V gene data show CDR1 as MGHRA and CDR2 as YSYEKL. The CDR3 DNA sequence: TGCGCCAGCAGCCACACAGGGCCTAGCTACGAGCAGTACTTC. Translated, it gives CASSHTGPSYEQYF.

The rearrangement links TRBV28 to TRBJ2-7; tentatively, D is TRBD1 (6 bases). The ends were cut back, 2 bases at V and 3 bases at J, with 8 bases in the middle. The germline gives CDR1 MDHEN, CDR2 SYDVKM. The CDR3 runs to 13 residues. CDR3 in DNA: TGTGCCAGCAGTTTAGTCAGGGGCTACGAGCAGTACTTC. Residues: CASSLVRGYEQYF.

This clone was detected only once. The chain carries TRBV5-6 and TRBJ2-2; TRBD2 matches at 10 bases. Germline CDR1 and CDR2: SGHDT and YYEEEE. The CDR3 runs to 14 residues. The V and J ends lost 6 bases and 5 bases, in that order; junction bases with no gene match: 4. CDR3 bases: TGTGCCAGCAAGCGGGGGGGCGGTACCGGGGAGCTGTTTTTT. This sequence encodes CASKRGGGTGELFF.

This clone came up once. The chain employs TRBV6-6 and TRBJ2-1; 9 positions agree with TRBD1. Trimming cost V 5 bases and J 0 bases; bases outside gene matches: 2. This CDR3 is 15 amino acids long. Germline values: CDR1 MNHNY, CDR2 SVGAGI (reference sequence). For the CDR3, the DNA is TGTGCCAGCAGTCAGGGACAGGGCTCCTACAATGAGCAGTTCTTC. Translated: CASSQGQGSYNEQFF.